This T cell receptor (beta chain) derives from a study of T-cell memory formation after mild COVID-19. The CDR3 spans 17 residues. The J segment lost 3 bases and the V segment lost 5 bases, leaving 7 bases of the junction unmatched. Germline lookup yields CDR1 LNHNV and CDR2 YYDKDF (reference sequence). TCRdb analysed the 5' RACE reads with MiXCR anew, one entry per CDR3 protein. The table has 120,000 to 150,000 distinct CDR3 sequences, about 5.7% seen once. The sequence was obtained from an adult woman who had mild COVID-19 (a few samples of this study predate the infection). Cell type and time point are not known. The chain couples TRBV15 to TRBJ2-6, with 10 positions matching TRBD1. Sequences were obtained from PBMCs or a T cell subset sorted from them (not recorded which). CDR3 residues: CATSGRQGASGANVLTF. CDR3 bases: TGTGCCACCAGCGGTCGACAGGGGGCCAGTGGGGCCAACGTCCTGACTTTC.